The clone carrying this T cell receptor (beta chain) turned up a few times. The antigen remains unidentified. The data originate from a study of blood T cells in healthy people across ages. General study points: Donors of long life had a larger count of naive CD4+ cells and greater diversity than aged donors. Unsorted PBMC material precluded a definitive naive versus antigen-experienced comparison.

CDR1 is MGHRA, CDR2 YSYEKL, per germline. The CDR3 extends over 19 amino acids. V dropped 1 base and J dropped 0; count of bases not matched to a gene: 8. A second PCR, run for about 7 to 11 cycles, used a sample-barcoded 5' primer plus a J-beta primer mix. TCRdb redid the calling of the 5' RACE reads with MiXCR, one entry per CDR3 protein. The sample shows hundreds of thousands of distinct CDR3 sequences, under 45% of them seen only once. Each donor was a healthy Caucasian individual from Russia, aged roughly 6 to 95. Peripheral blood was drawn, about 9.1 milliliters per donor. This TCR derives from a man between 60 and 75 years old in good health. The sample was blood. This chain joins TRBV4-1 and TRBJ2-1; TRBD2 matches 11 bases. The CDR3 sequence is CASSQGELAGASSYNEQFF. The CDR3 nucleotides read TGCGCCAGCAGCCAAGGAGAACTAGCGGGGGCTTCCTCCTACAATGAGCAGTTCTTC.